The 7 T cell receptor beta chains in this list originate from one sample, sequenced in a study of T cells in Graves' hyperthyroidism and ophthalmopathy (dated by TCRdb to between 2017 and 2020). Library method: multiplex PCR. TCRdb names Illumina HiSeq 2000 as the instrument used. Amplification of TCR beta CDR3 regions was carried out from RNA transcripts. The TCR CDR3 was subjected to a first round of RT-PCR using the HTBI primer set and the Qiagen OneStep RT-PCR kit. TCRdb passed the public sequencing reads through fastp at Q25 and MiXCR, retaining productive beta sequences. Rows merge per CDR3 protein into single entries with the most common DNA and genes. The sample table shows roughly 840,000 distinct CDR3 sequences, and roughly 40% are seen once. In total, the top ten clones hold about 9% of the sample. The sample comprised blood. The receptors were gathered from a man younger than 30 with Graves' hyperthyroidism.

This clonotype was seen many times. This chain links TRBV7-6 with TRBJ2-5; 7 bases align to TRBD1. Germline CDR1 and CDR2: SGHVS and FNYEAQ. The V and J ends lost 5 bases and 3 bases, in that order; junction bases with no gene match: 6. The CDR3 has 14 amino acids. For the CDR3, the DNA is TGTGCCAGCAGCGCGGTTACAGGGGAAGAGACCCAGTACTTC. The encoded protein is CASSAVTGEETQYF. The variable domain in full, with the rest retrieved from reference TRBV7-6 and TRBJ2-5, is GAGVSQSPRYKVTKRGQDVALRCDPISGHVSLYWYRQALGQGPEFLTYFNYEAQQDKSGLPNDRFSAERPEGSISTLTIQRTEQRDSAMYRCASSAVTGEETQYFGPGTRLLVL.

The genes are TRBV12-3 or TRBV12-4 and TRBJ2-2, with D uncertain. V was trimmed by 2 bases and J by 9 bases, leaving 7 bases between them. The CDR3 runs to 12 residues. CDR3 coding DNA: TGTGCCAGCAGTTTAAATGGAAGGGAGCTGTTTTTT. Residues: CASSLNGRELFF.

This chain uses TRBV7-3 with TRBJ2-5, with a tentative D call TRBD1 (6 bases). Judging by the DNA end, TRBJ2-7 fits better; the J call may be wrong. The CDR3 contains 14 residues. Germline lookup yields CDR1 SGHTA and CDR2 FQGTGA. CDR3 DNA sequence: TGTGCCAGCAGCTTAGTCAGGGGTCCCCACGAGCAGTACTTC. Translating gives CASSLVRGPHEQYF.

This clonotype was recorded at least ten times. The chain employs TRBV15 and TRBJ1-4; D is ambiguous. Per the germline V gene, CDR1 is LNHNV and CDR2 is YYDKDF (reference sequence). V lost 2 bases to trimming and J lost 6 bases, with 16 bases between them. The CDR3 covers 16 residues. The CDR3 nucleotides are TGTGCCACCAGCAGAAAAAAAGGAGTGGACGATGAAAAACTGTTTTTT. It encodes CATSRKKGVDDEKLFF.

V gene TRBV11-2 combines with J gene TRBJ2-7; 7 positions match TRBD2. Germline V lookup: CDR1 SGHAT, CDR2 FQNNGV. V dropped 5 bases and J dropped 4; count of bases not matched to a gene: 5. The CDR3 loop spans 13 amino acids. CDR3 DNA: TGTGCCAGCAGCCTCGGGACTAAATACGAGCAGTACTTC. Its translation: CASSLGTKYEQYF. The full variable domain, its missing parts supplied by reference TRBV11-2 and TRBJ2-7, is EAGVAQSPRYKIIEKRQSVAFWCNPISGHATLYWYQQILGQGPKLLIQFQNNGVVDDSQLPKDRFSAERLKGVDSTLKIQPAKLEDSAVYLCASSLGTKYEQYFGPGTRLTVT.

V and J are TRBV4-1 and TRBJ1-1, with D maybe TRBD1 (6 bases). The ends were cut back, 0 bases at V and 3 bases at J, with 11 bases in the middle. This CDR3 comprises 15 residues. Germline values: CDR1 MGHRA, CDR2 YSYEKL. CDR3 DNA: TGCGCCAGCAGCCAAGAATGGACAGCCGACACTGAAGCTTTCTTT. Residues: CASSQEWTADTEAFF.

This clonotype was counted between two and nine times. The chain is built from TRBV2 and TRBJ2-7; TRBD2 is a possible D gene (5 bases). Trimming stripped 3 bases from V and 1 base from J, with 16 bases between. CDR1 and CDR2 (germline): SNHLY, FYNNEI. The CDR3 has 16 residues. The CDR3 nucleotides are TGTGCCAGCAGTGACGGGAAGGAAATCTTTTCCTACGAGCAGTACTTC. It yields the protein CASSDGKEIFSYEQYF.